The 20 T cell receptor beta chains below were found in one sample sequenced in a study of OX40 agonist ivuxolimab in advanced cancers. Library preparation was by the immunoSEQ multiplex PCR assay. The table comes from immuneACCESS by way of TCRdb, which keeps in-frame sequences with V and J called. Part of the clones is missing from these tables; in studies checked, under half for an unresolved V gene and the rest for unknown reasons. The sample has tens of thousands of clones on record, just under 95% of them singletons. The ten largest make up around 0.32% of the sample. The sequencing here drew on CD4+ or CD8+ T cells sorted from blood, taken in a trial of the OX40 agonist ivuxolimab. The receptors shown here come from an adult with an advanced solid tumor such as melanoma, head and neck, liver or kidney cancer.

The chain links TRBV5-1 to TRBJ2-3, with D perhaps matching TRBD2 (6 bases). V gave up 2 bases and J gave up 4 bases, with 11 bases separating them. CDR1 and CDR2 (germline): SGHRS, YFSETQ. This CDR3 spans 14 amino acids. The CDR3 spells CASSFSGVSDTQYF. The CDR3 DNA sequence: TGCGCCAGCAGCTTCTCGGGGGTATCAGATACGCAGTATTTT.

The chain has TRBV7-2 and TRBJ1-2; the D is unclear. The germline V gene encodes CDR1 SGHTA and CDR2 FQGNSA. Between the trimmed V and J ends, which lost 1 base and 7 bases, there was a span of 10 bases. The CDR3 extends over 13 amino acids. CDR3 bases: TGTGCCAGCAGCTTAGTCCCGGAGGGTGGCTACACCTTC. It codes for CASSLVPEGGYTF.

The V gene is TRBV7-2, the J gene TRBJ1-2, with 8 bases aligning to TRBD1. This CDR3 is built from 15 residues. The germline CDR1 and CDR2 sequences are SGHTA and FQGNSA. The J segment lost 6 bases and the V segment lost 1 base, leaving 7 bases of the junction unmatched. CDR3 sequence (DNA): TGTGCCAGCAGCTTAGATTTCGGGACAGGCGATGGCTACACCTTC. It translates to CASSLDFGTGDGYTF.

This chain links TRBV6-1 with TRBJ1-6; 7 nucleotides line up with TRBD1. This CDR3 is built from 15 residues. Germline CDR1 MNHNS, CDR2 SASEGT. V trimming: 4 bases; J trimming: 7 bases; junction bases outside the gene matches: 7. The CDR3 nucleotides are TGTGCCAGCAGTGCCTCGGGACAGTTAAATTCACCCCTCCACTTT. Protein sequence: CASSASGQLNSPLHF.

This chain joins TRBV6-5 and TRBJ2-1, with 10 bases that match TRBD2. Unmatched junction bases numbered 11, after V lost 4 bases and J lost 8 bases. The CDR3 is 16 residues long. Per the germline V gene, CDR1 is MNHEY and CDR2 is SVGAGI. The CDR3 is CASSSILAGVIYEQFF. CDR3 DNA: TGTGCCAGCAGTTCCATCCTAGCGGGAGTAATATATGAGCAGTTCTTC.

The rearrangement links TRBV5-1 to TRBJ2-7, with D maybe TRBD1 (5 bases). The CDR3 has 16 amino acids. Germline values: CDR1 SGHRS, CDR2 YFSETQ. Trimming took off 5 bases at V and 3 bases at J, with 21 bases between the two ends. DNA of the CDR3: TGCGCCAGCAGGACAGACTCATCCAGGCCTCTCTACGAGCAGTACTTC. Protein sequence: CASRTDSSRPLYEQYF.

V is TRBV10-3 and J is TRBJ1-1, with D hard to call. Per the germline V gene, CDR1 is ENHRY and CDR2 is SYGVKD. V lost 4 bases to trimming and J lost 3 bases, with 15 bases between them. The CDR3 consists of 15 residues. The CDR3 is CAISGGEGTYTEAFF. DNA of the CDR3: TGTGCCATCAGTGGGGGAGAGGGAACGTACACTGAAGCTTTCTTT.

The CDR3 nucleotides read TGTGCCAGCGGGCGACAGGGGGCCTATGAGCAGTTCTTC. The encoded protein is CASGRQGAYEQFF. The chain recombines TRBV6-5 with TRBJ2-1; TRBD1 agrees at 10 bases. Germline lookup yields CDR1 MNHEY and CDR2 SVGAGI. The CDR3 covers 13 residues. Germline trimming cut 8 bases from V and 8 bases from J; bases unmatched to any gene: 6.

The J gene is TRBJ1-1, the V gene TRBV18; D not certain. This CDR3 region has 13 residues. CDR1 and CDR2 from the germline V gene are KGHSH and LQKENI. V shed 4 bases and J shed 1 base, with 7 bases lying between them. The CDR3 here is CASSQASNTEAFF. The CDR3 coding sequence is TGTGCCAGCTCACAAGCGTCGAACACTGAAGCTTTCTTT.

The V call is TRBV2, the J call TRBJ2-7; D is perhaps TRBD1 (7 bases). This CDR3 comprises 14 residues. V lost 3 bases and J 3 bases, leaving 12 bases between the germline ends. Germline CDR1 is SNHLY and CDR2 is FYNNEI. CDR3 DNA sequence: TGTGCCAGCAGTGACAGGGGGGCTAACTACGAGCAGTACTTC. This codes for CASSDRGANYEQYF.

This sequence joins TRBV5-6 and TRBJ1-2; 7 bases are shared with TRBD1. Germline trimming cut 0 bases from V and 6 bases from J; bases unmatched to any gene: 5. This CDR3 is 14 amino acids long. Per germline, CDR1 SGHDT and CDR2 YYEEEE. This CDR3 is CASSLEGGVHGYTF. The CDR3 DNA follows: TGTGCCAGCAGCTTGGAAGGGGGCGTACATGGCTACACCTTC.

The J gene is TRBJ1-1, the V gene TRBV7-7, with 7 nucleotides matching TRBD1. With 5 bases clipped from V and 7 bases from J, the junction kept 13 bases outside the gene matches. Germline V gives CDR1 SSHAT, CDR2 FNYEAQ (reference sequence). This CDR3 is 15 amino acids long. The CDR3 protein is CASSPIGDSYFEAFF. CDR3 coding DNA: TGTGCCAGCAGCCCAATCGGGGACAGCTACTTTGAAGCTTTCTTT.

V and J are TRBV6-5 and TRBJ2-4; TRBD2 agrees at 15 bases. The V and J ends lost 4 bases and 10 bases, in that order; junction bases with no gene match: 5. In germline, CDR1 is MNHEY, CDR2 SVGAGI. The CDR3 contains 15 residues. CDR3 DNA sequence: TGTGCCAGCAGTTCCCCGGGACTAGCGGGAGGTATTCAGTACTTC. Translating gives CASSSPGLAGGIQYF.

This clone was picked up one time. The V gene is TRBV27, the J gene TRBJ1-2; D might be TRBD1 (5 bases). Germline V gene data show CDR1 as MNHEY and CDR2 as SMNVEV (reference sequence). Deletions cut 6 bases from V and 3 bases from J, with 14 bases between. The CDR3 is 14 residues long. CDR3 nucleotides: TGTGCCAGCAGCCCAGGGTATATGGACTATGGCTACACCTTC. Amino acid sequence: CASSPGYMDYGYTF.

The J gene is TRBJ2-5, the V gene TRBV7-9; 8 bases fit TRBD1. The CDR3 contains 15 residues. Germline CDR1 is SEHNR and CDR2 is FQNEAQ (reference sequence). The trim removed 3 bases at V and 4 bases at J, leaving 7 bases unmatched. CDR3 region: CASSFGQGAGETQYF. The DNA of the CDR3 is TGTGCCAGCAGCTTTGGGCAGGGGGCGGGAGAGACCCAGTACTTC. The variable domain in full, completed from reference TRBV7-9 and TRBJ2-5, reads DTGVSQNPRHKITKRGQNVTFRCDPISEHNRLYWYRQTLGQGPEFLTYFQNEAQLEKSRLLSDRFSAERPKGSFSTLEIQRTEQGDSAMYLCASSFGQGAGETQYFGPGTRLLVL.

The chain employs TRBV4-1 and TRBJ1-5, with TRBD1 identical over 8 bases. J lost 2 bases, V lost 1 base, and 16 bases had no gene match. CDR1 MGHRA and CDR2 YSYEKL come from the germline V gene. CDR3 size: 20 residues. The CDR3: CASSQGTQAGGRRGNQPQHF. For the CDR3, the DNA is TGCGCCAGCAGCCAAGGTACCCAGGCAGGGGGCAGGAGGGGCAATCAGCCCCAGCATTTT.

V is TRBV27 and J is TRBJ1-1, with D hard to call. V was pared by 4 bases and J by 0 bases, with 12 bases between. The CDR3 runs 15 residues. The germline gives CDR1 MNHEY, CDR2 SMNVEV (reference sequence). The CDR3 region has the DNA TGTGCCAGCAGTTCCCTGGACGGAATGAACACTGAAGCTTTCTTT. This codes for CASSSLDGMNTEAFF.

V and J are TRBV29-1 and TRBJ2-3; tentatively, D is TRBD1 or TRBD2 (6 bases each). This CDR3 contains 15 residues. V was pared by 6 bases and J by 3 bases, with 19 bases between. CDR1 is SQVTM, CDR2 ANQGSEA, per germline. The CDR3 reads CSVRSGAGYTDTQYF. CDR3 coding DNA: TGCAGCGTACGGTCGGGGGCAGGATATACAGATACGCAGTATTTT.

V is TRBV9 and J is TRBJ2-3, with D possibly matching TRBD2 (6 bases). Trimming took 0 bases from V and 1 from J, leaving 9 bases between them. The length of the CDR3 is 15 residues. The germline gives CDR1 SGDLS, CDR2 YYNGEE. The CDR3 DNA is TGTGCCAGCAGCGTAGGGACGGGGGGCACAGATACGCAGTATTTT. Translated, it gives CASSVGTGGTDTQYF.

V usage is TRBV4-1 and J usage is TRBJ2-3; D is unresolved. CDR1 is MGHRA, CDR2 YSYEKL, per germline. V lost 1 base to trimming and J lost 2 bases, with 10 bases between them. CDR3 size: 15 residues. The CDR3 nucleotides are TGCGCCAGCAGCCAAGCGGGTCTAGACACAGATACGCAGTATTTT. Residues: CASSQAGLDTDTQYF.